This record looks at one T cell receptor (beta chain) sequence and its context. Its cognate antigen is unknown. Produced via immunoSEQ multiplex PCR; TCRdb's table is partial and in-frame only. The profile shows 65,000 to 80,000 clones, around 94% of them singletons. The data were taken from a study of cytomegalovirus exposure and HLA in healthy donors. Study findings and constraints: The study listed approximately 160 cytomegalovirus-associated TCR beta chains. Most TCR sequences were seen very rarely across donors, but some public TCRs occurred in many.

V lost 7 bases to trimming and J lost 2 bases; unmatched junction nucleotides: 7. Germline V lookup: CDR1 LGHNA, CDR2 YNFKEQ. The CDR3 totals 15 residues. This TCR was recovered from a woman aged 18-29 years in good health and CMV-seropositive. V usage is TRBV4-2 and J usage is TRBJ2-3; 9 bases map to TRBD2. The material sequenced was PBMCs. This CDR3 reads CASTIAGVYTDTQYF. As DNA, the CDR3 is TGTGCCAGCACCATAGCGGGAGTCTACACAGATACGCAGTATTTT.